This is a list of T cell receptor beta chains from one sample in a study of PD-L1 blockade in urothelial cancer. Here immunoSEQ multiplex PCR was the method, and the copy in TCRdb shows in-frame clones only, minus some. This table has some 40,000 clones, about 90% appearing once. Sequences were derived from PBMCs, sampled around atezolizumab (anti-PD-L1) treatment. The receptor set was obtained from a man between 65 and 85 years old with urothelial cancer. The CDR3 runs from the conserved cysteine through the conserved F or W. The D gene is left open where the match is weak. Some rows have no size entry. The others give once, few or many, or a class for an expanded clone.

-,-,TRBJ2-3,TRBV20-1,TGCAGTGCTAGAACTACAGATACGCAGTATTTT,CSARTTDTQYF
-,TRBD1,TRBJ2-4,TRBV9,TGTGCCAGCAGCGTCCTCGGGGGGACAGGGGGCAAAAACATTCAGTACTTC,CASSVLGGTGGKNIQYF
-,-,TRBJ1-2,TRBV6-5,TGTGCCAGCAGTTTTCGGGACTATAACTATGGCTACACCTTC,CASSFRDYNYGYTF
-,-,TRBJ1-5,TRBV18,TGTGCCAGCTCACCGCTGAGTAATCAGCCCCAGCATTTT,CASSPLSNQPQHF
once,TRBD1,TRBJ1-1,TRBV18,TGTGCCAGCTCACAATCTCCGGGACAGGGCGGCACTGAAGCTTTCTTT,CASSQSPGQGGTEAFF
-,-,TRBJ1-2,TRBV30,TGTGCCTGGGCCGGACTAATCTATGGCTACACCTTC,CAWAGLIYGYTF
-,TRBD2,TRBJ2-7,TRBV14,TGTGCCAGCAGCCATAGCGGGAGGGCCCTTTACGAGCAGTACTTC,CASSHSGRALYEQYF
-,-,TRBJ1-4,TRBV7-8,TGTGCCAGCAGCTTAGCGGAGATCGTGGGGGGTAAACTGTTTTTT,CASSLAEIVGGKLFF
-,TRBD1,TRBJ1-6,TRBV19,TGTGCCAGTAGTATTACAGGGGTTCGCAATTCACCCCTCCACTTT,CASSITGVRNSPLHF
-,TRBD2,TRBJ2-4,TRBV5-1,TGCGCCAGCAGCTTGACTAGCGGGAGACGATTAGCCAAAAACATTCAGTACTTC,CASSLTSGRRLAKNIQYF
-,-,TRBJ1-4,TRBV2,TGTGCCAGCAGTGAATTAGCGGTAACTAATGAAAAACTGTTTTTT,CASSELAVTNEKLFF
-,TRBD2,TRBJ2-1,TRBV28,TGTGCCAGCAGTACAAGCGGGAGCTTTAAAGGGGAGCAGTTCTTC,CASSTSGSFKGEQFF
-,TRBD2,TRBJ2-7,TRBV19,TGTGCCAGTAGTATAGGGAGTAGCGGGATTTCCTACGAGCAGTACTTC,CASSIGSSGISYEQYF
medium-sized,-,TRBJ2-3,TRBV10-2,TGCGCCAGCGGGGGGATGGGAGATACGCAGTATTTT,CASGGMGDTQYF
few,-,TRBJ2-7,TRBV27,TGTGCCAGCAGTTTTGGCAGAACCTACGAGCAGTACTTC,CASSFGRTYEQYF
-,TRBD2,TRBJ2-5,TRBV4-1,TGCGCCAGCAGCCAAGAGGGACTAGCGGGAAAATCAGAGACCCAGTACTTC,CASSQEGLAGKSETQYF
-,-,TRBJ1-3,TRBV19,TGTGCCAGTACCATCTCGGACATCTCTGGAAACACCATATATTTT,CASTISDISGNTIYF
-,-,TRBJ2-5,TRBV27,TGTGCCAGCAGTTTCGCCCCCCGGGAGACCCAGTACTTC,CASSFAPRETQYF
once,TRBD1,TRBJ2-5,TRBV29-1,TGCAGCGTGACAGGGAGTGAAGAGACCCAGTACTTC,CSVTGSEETQYF
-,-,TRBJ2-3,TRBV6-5,TGTGCCAGCAGGTCTAGCACAGATACGCAGTATTTT,CASRSSTDTQYF
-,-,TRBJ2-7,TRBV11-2,TGTGCCAGCAGCTTAGGACCCACAGGGACTACGGGTTACGAGCAGTACTTC,CASSLGPTGTTGYEQYF
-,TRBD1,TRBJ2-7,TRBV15,TGTGCCACCAAAGAGGACAGGGGGGTAGGGTACGAGCAGTACTTC,CATKEDRGVGYEQYF
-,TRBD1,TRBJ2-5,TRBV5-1,TGCGCCAGCAGCTCTGAAGCTGGGACAGTCGTAACCCAGTACTTC,CASSSEAGTVVTQYF
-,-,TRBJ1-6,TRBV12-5,TGTGCTAGTGGTGGGGGGGCCAATTCACCCCTCCACTTT,CASGGGANSPLHF
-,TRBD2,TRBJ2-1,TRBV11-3,TGTGCCAGCAGCTTTTCCGGACTAGCAAATGAGCAGTTCTTC,CASSFSGLANEQFF
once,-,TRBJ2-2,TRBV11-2,TGTGCCAGCAGCCCCCTACCTGGCGGGGAGCTGTTTTTT,CASSPLPGGELFF
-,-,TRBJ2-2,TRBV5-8,TGTGCCAGCAGTTACGAACAGGTTCTCCGTCGGGAGCTGTTTTTT,CASSYEQVLRRELFF
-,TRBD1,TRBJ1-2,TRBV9,TGTGCCAGCAGCACAGGGGGAGGCTATGGCTACACCTTC,CASSTGGGYGYTF
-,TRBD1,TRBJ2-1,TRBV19,TGTGCCAGTAGAAAACACCAGATCCGGGGACAGTGGACCTACAATGAGCAGTTCTTC,CASRKHQIRGQWTYNEQFF
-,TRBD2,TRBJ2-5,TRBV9,TGTGCCAGCAGCGTAGCGACTAGCGGACAAGAGACCCAGTACTTC,CASSVATSGQETQYF
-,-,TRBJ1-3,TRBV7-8,TGTGCCAGCAGCTTAAGGGACCGGGGGGCTGGTGGAAACACCATATATTTT,CASSLRDRGAGGNTIYF
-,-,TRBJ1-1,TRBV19,TGTGCCAGTATGCAGGGGTGGAGCACTGAAGCTTTCTTT,CASMQGWSTEAFF
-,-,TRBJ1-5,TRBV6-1,TGTGCCAGCAGGTTTTATAGCAATCAGCCCCAGCATTTT,CASRFYSNQPQHF
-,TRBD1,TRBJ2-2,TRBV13,TGTGCCAGCAGGGTTCTGACAGGGGTCCCCAACACCGGGGAGCTGTTTTTT,CASRVLTGVPNTGELFF
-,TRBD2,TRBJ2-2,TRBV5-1,TGCGCCAGCAGCTTGGCACTAGCGGGAAACACCGGGGAGCTGTTTTTT,CASSLALAGNTGELFF
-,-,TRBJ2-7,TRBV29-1,TGCAGCGTTGGCTCGGACAGCCACTCCTACGAGCAGTACTTC,CSVGSDSHSYEQYF
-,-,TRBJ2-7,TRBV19,TGTGCCAGTAGTAAACAGCTTACCTACGAGCAGTACTTC,CASSKQLTYEQYF
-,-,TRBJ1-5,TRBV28,TGTGCCAGCAGTTTATTAGTCCACTTTAGCAATCAGCCCCAGCATTTT,CASSLLVHFSNQPQHF
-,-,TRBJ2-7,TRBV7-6,TGTGCCAGCAGCTTAGCGGAGGGTAAACCGTACGAGCAGTACTTC,CASSLAEGKPYEQYF
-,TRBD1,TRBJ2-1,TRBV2,TGTGCCAGCAGCGACACCGGGACAGGGAGCAATGAGCAGTTCTTC,CASSDTGTGSNEQFF
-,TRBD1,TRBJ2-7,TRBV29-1,TGCAGCGTAGCTCCGGGACAGTTCGCCTACGAGCAGTACTTC,CSVAPGQFAYEQYF
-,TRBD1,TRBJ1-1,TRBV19,TGTGCCAGTAGATTAGGACAGGGGGCAACTGAAGCTTTCTTT,CASRLGQGATEAFF
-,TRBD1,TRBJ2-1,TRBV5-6,TGTGCCAGCAGCTGGAGGTTGGGCACAGGGGGCGCCTACAATGAGCAGTTCTTC,CASSWRLGTGGAYNEQFF
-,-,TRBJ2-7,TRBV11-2,TGTGCCAGCAGCTTAACCGACGGGAACTACGAGCAGTACTTC,CASSLTDGNYEQYF
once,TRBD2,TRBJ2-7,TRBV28,TGTGCCAGCAGTTTAGGTACCTTAGGACTAGCGGCCTACGAGCAGTACTTC,CASSLGTLGLAAYEQYF
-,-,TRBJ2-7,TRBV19,TGTGCCAGTAGTATCCTCAAACAGGGTCGGGGCTACGAGCAGTACTTC,CASSILKQGRGYEQYF
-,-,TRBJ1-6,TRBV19,TGTGCCAGTAGTTGGAGGAATTCACCCCTCCACTTT,CASSWRNSPLHF
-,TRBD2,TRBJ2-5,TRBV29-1,TGCAGCGTTGAAGCCGGCGCGGGACTAGCGGGGGGGAGTTTACAAGAGACCCAGTACTTC,CSVEAGAGLAGGSLQETQYF
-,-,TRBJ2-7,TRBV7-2,TGTGCCAGCAGCACACAGACTAGTAGCTCCGAGCAGTACTTC,CASSTQTSSSEQYF
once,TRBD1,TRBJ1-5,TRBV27,TGTGCCAGCAGCCCGCGACAGGGGCAAGGTCAGCCCCAGCATTTT,CASSPRQGQGQPQHF
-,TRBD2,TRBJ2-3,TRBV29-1,TGCAGCGCGACGGCCCTTACTAGCGTCGGCACAGATACGCAGTATTTT,CSATALTSVGTDTQYF